These 28 T cell receptor beta chains share one sample of origin, sequenced in a study of T cells in Graves' hyperthyroidism and ophthalmopathy. Researchers amplified the TCR beta CDR3 regions from RNA transcripts. During a first-round RT-PCR of the TCR CDR3, the HTBI primer set was used. In TCRdb, the multiplex PCR reads were re-called with MiXCR into one record per CDR3 protein. The profile shows under 800,000 distinct CDR3 sequences, around 15% of them singletons. Sequencing was carried out using blood. Receptor source: a woman younger than 35 with Graves' hyperthyroidism.

This clonotype was detected ten times or more. This chain connects TRBV2 to TRBJ2-1, with 9 bases lining up with TRBD2. There are 16 residues in the CDR3. Losses at the gene ends were 4 bases for V and 4 bases for J; bases not matched to a gene: 8. Germline assignment: CDR1 SNHLY and CDR2 FYNNEI. The CDR3 nucleotides are TGTGCCAGCAGTGGTGTAGCGGGGGCCAAATACAATGAGCAGTTCTTC. Protein sequence: CASSGVAGAKYNEQFF.

This clonotype was counted many times. The CDR3 nucleotides are TGCGCCAGCAGTGGGGGAACCCATAGCGGGAATGAGCAGTTCTTC. It yields the protein CASSGGTHSGNEQFF. The gene calls are TRBV10-2 and TRBJ2-1; 7 bases are shared with TRBD2. This CDR3 has 15 residues. With V trimmed by 4 bases and J by 7 bases, 10 bases remained unmatched. The germline V gene has CDR1 WSHSY and CDR2 SAAADI.

The chain combines TRBV24-1 with TRBJ1-1; tentatively, D is TRBD1 (6 bases). The CDR3 has 16 amino acids. Germline V gene lookup returns CDR1 KGHDR and CDR2 SFDVKD. V lost 4 bases and J 5 bases, leaving 19 bases between the germline ends. CDR3 bases: TGTGCCACCAGTGAAATATACTTGGGGGCGAAAACTGAAGCTTTCTTT. Amino acids: CATSEIYLGAKTEAFF.

This clonotype has ten or more counts. The V gene is TRBV12-3 or TRBV12-4, the J gene TRBJ1-5; D is ambiguous. V was pared by 1 base and J by 6 bases, with 13 bases between. CDR3 length: 15 residues. The CDR3 region has the DNA TGTGCCAGCAGTTTAGTGTTTACGGACGGTCAGCCCCAGCATTTT. Translating gives CASSLVFTDGQPQHF.

This rearrangement joins TRBV7-9 to TRBJ2-3; tentative D call: TRBD1 (5 bases). Trimming shortened V by 5 bases and J by 3 bases, and 21 bases separated the two germline ends. Germline CDR1 reads SEHNR; CDR2 reads FQNEAQ (reference sequence). The CDR3 spans 17 residues. The CDR3 spells CASSHTLNGRATDTQYF. The CDR3 bases are TGTGCCAGCAGCCACACCTTGAATGGCAGGGCAACAGATACGCAGTATTTT.

This clonotype was recorded many times. The genes are TRBV12-3 or TRBV12-4 and TRBJ2-5, with unresolved D. The V end lost 5 bases, the J end lost 1 base, and 14 bases lay between the germline ends. The CDR3 length is 15 residues. CDR3 nucleotide sequence: TGTGCCAGCAGTCACCGAAGGTCCTCCCAAGAGACCCAGTACTTC. Translated: CASSHRRSSQETQYF.

The V gene is TRBV19, the J gene TRBJ2-3, with TRBD1 as a possible D gene (5 bases). Germline lookup yields CDR1 LNHDA and CDR2 SQIVND (reference sequence). The CDR3 sequence is 14 residues long. V lost 2 bases and J 0 bases, leaving 6 bases between the germline ends. The CDR3 nucleotides are TGTGCCAGTAGTATAAAGGGGAGCACAGATACGCAGTATTTT. Its protein is CASSIKGSTDTQYF.

J is TRBJ1-5 and V is TRBV5-1; D is possibly TRBD1 (6 bases). Germline loops: CDR1 SGHRS, CDR2 YFSETQ. The CDR3 has 13 amino acids. Trimming removed 5 bases at V and 4 bases at J, with 10 bases between. This CDR3 is CASRAGVNQPQHF. DNA of the CDR3: TGCGCCAGCAGGGCAGGGGTAAATCAGCCCCAGCATTTT.

This clonotype has ten or more counts. The chain combines TRBV29-1 with TRBJ2-1; 7 nucleotides match TRBD2. V was clipped by 4 bases and J by 5 bases; unmatched bases: 14. The CDR3 is 16 residues long. Looked up from germline, CDR1 is SQVTM and CDR2 is ANQGSEA. CDR3 loop: CSVVSGVGLADNEQFF. CDR3 bases: TGCAGCGTTGTCTCGGGGGTCGGGCTAGCGGACAATGAGCAGTTCTTC.

The chain links TRBV6-1 to TRBJ1-2; no clear D. Germline CDR1 is MNHNS and CDR2 is SASEGT. CDR3 size: 13 residues. Trimming removed 10 bases from V and 4 bases from J, with 16 bases in between. CDR3 amino acids: CATGKRNTYGYTF. The CDR3 region has the DNA TGTGCCACCGGGAAGAGGAACACCTATGGCTACACCTTC.

The rearrangement uses TRBV10-3 and TRBJ2-2; TRBD1 agrees at 7 bases. CDR1 is ENHRY and CDR2 is SYGVKD in the germline V gene. Losses at the gene ends were 1 base for V and 4 bases for J; bases not matched to a gene: 6. This CDR3 is 16 amino acids long. As DNA, the CDR3 is TGTGCCATCAGTGAGTACTCGGGACAGCCCACCGGGGAGCTGTTTTTT. Residues: CAISEYSGQPTGELFF.

This clonotype has at least ten counts. This chain uses TRBV7-2 with TRBJ2-7; possibly TRBD2 for D (5 bases). This CDR3 has 15 amino acids. Germline values: CDR1 SGHTA, CDR2 FQGNSA. Deletions cut 4 bases from V and 7 bases from J, with 20 bases between. CDR3 coding DNA: TGTGCCAGCAGCTACTATGGGGAGCCGACTTGGGAGCAGTACTTC. Protein product: CASSYYGEPTWEQYF.

The CDR3: CASSVVPGTNTEAFF. CDR3 sequence (DNA): TGTGCCAGCAGCGTAGTCCCGGGGACCAACACTGAAGCTTTCTTT. The chain is built from TRBV9 and TRBJ1-1, with a possible D match to TRBD1 (5 bases). This CDR3 spans 15 amino acids. Germline lookup yields CDR1 SGDLS and CDR2 YYNGEE. Between the trimmed V and J ends, which lost 0 bases and 2 bases, there was a span of 11 bases.

V gene TRBV6-2 or TRBV6-3 combines with J gene TRBJ2-7; the match to TRBD2 covers 9 bases. The V gene's germline CDR1 is MNHEY and CDR2 SVGEGT. V trimming: 6 bases; J trimming: 6 bases; junction bases outside the gene matches: 12. The CDR3 length is 15 residues. The CDR3 DNA is TGTGCCAGCAGCCGACACGCTAGCGGGGAGGGCGAGCAGTACTTC. Protein product: CASSRHASGEGEQYF.

This clonotype was found a few times. This chain links TRBV6-5 with TRBJ1-4; TRBD1 matches at 8 bases. Per the germline V gene, CDR1 is MNHEY and CDR2 is SVGAGI. J lost 8 bases, V lost 1 base, and 6 bases had no gene match. The CDR3 consists of 15 residues. CDR3 nucleotides: TGTGCCAGCAGTTACTATCAGGGGGCAGGGGAAAAACTGTTTTTT. It is translated as CASSYYQGAGEKLFF.

Many counts were recorded for this clonotype. This chain uses TRBV29-1 with TRBJ2-7; 9 positions match TRBD1. Germline assignment: CDR1 SQVTM and CDR2 ANQGSEA. J lost 3 bases, V lost 7 bases, and 13 bases had no gene match. The CDR3 loop spans 15 amino acids. The CDR3 sequence: CSGMTYRGRSYEQYF. Written as DNA, the CDR3 is TGCAGCGGGATGACCTACAGGGGGCGAAGCTACGAGCAGTACTTC.

There are many counts of this clonotype. The CDR3 DNA reads TGTGCCACCAGTGATTCGTCTAGCGGGAGGGCCGGGGAGACCCAGTACTTC. This gives the protein CATSDSSSGRAGETQYF. J is TRBJ2-5 and V is TRBV24-1; the match to TRBD2 covers 12 bases. V lost 2 bases to trimming and J lost 5 bases; unmatched junction nucleotides: 8. The CDR3 is made up of 17 amino acids. The germline gives CDR1 KGHDR, CDR2 SFDVKD.

V is TRBV4-2 and J is TRBJ2-3; 13 bases are a match to TRBD2. The CDR3 is 18 amino acids. The germline CDR1 and CDR2 sequences are LGHNA and YNFKEQ. J was trimmed by 4 bases and V by 4 bases; bases with no gene match: 11. Here the CDR3 reads CASSRSGTSGVGADTQYF. The CDR3 region has the DNA TGTGCCAGCAGCCGATCGGGGACTAGCGGGGTTGGGGCAGATACGCAGTATTTT.

The genes are TRBV28 and TRBJ2-7; 7 bases are a match to TRBD1. This CDR3 comprises 11 residues. The V gene's germline CDR1 is MDHEN and CDR2 SYDVKM. Trimming cost V 11 bases and J 2 bases; bases outside gene matches: 3. The CDR3 nucleotides read TGTGCCTCGACAGGGCCCTACGAGCAGTACTTC. Translated: CASTGPYEQYF.

This sequence joins TRBV5-5 and TRBJ2-7; 7 bases are a match to TRBD1. The germline V gene encodes CDR1 SGHKS and CDR2 YYEKEE (reference sequence). Germline trimming cut 2 bases from V and 3 bases from J; bases unmatched to any gene: 8. The CDR3 consists of 15 residues. This CDR3 is CASSLFWTGDYEQYF. CDR3 bases: TGTGCCAGCAGCTTATTCTGGACAGGAGACTACGAGCAGTACTTC.

This clonotype was recorded many times. This chain uses TRBV18 with TRBJ1-5; possibly TRBD1 for D (5 bases). The CDR3 runs to 15 residues. V was cut by 3 bases and J by 6 bases, with 15 bases left in between. Per the germline V gene, CDR1 is KGHSH and CDR2 is LQKENI. CDR3 protein: CASSPALVGGQPQHF. In nucleotides, the CDR3 is TGTGCCAGCTCACCGGCTTTAGTGGGGGGTCAGCCCCAGCATTTT.

This clonotype was seen just once. The chain joins TRBV4-3 to TRBJ2-5; D is uncertain. The CDR3 is made up of 15 amino acids. Trimming left V 1 base short and J 5 bases short, with 14 bases between. CDR1 and CDR2 (germline): LGHNA, YSLEER. CDR3 sequence (DNA): TGCGCCAGCAGCCAAGCGGCAGGTCGAGGCGAGACCCAGTACTTC. It translates to CASSQAAGRGETQYF.

In this sample, this clonotype turned up a few times. A read error may explain this, as a much larger clone is one base away. This chain uses TRBV20-1 with TRBJ1-1; TRBD1 agrees at 8 bases. Germline V lookup: CDR1 DFQATT, CDR2 SNEGSKA (reference sequence). The CDR3 has 13 amino acids. The CDR3 DNA reads TGCAGTGCTTCCTCAGGGGGCGACACTGGAGCTTTCTTT. Translated: CSASSGGDTGAFF.

The rearrangement uses TRBV5-4 and TRBJ2-2, with 10 bases fitting TRBD1. Unmatched junction bases numbered 9, after V lost 4 bases and J lost 6 bases. The length of the CDR3 is 16 residues. Germline V gene sequence: CDR1 SGHNT, CDR2 YYREEE (reference sequence). The chain's CDR3 is CASSLIGTGVSGELFF. The CDR3 DNA sequence: TGTGCCAGCAGCCTGATAGGGACAGGGGTTTCCGGGGAGCTGTTTTTT.

The chain employs TRBV20-1 and TRBJ1-2, with D possibly being TRBD1 (6 bases). The ends were cut back, 0 bases at V and 0 bases at J, with 11 bases in the middle. Germline CDR1 and CDR2: DFQATT and SNEGSKA (reference sequence). The length of the CDR3 is 15 residues. The CDR3 is CSARDRAGANYGYTF. The CDR3, as DNA: TGCAGTGCTAGAGATCGGGCAGGGGCTAACTATGGCTACACCTTC.

This clonotype was picked up many times. The CDR3 here is CASSFFDREPEAFF. CDR3 sequence (DNA): TGTGCCAGCAGCTTTTTCGACAGGGAACCTGAAGCTTTCTTT. The V call is TRBV5-5, the J call TRBJ1-1, with TRBD1 matching 7 bases. Germline CDR1 reads SGHKS; CDR2 reads YYEKEE (reference sequence). J lost 6 bases, V lost 2 bases, and 7 bases had no gene match. The length of the CDR3 is 14 residues.

This clonotype was detected only a few times. The chain has TRBV7-9 and TRBJ2-1; the D gene is possibly TRBD2 (6 bases). CDR1 and CDR2 (germline): SEHNR, FQNEAQ (reference sequence). This CDR3 region has 15 residues. V was cut by 5 bases and J by 4 bases, with 15 bases left in between. The CDR3 spells CASSLTGGIYNEQFF. The CDR3 DNA sequence: TGTGCCAGCAGCCTAACCGGAGGGATTTACAATGAGCAGTTCTTC.

This clonotype was detected many times. The gene calls are TRBV7-2 and TRBJ2-3; perhaps TRBD1 as D (7 bases). Germline CDR1 SGHTA, CDR2 FQGNSA. Trimming stripped 5 bases from V and 4 bases from J, with 16 bases between. CDR3 length: 15 amino acids. CDR3 DNA sequence: TGTGCCAGCAGCCTAGGGCCCAGGGGGGCAGATACGCAGTATTTT. Encoded protein: CASSLGPRGADTQYF.